The rows below give T cell receptor beta chains drawn from one sample of a study of identical twins. MiXCR was run by TCRdb on the 5' RACE reads, yielding one entry per CDR3 protein. The table has 1.5 million or so distinct CDR3 sequences, about 30% seen once. Sequenced sample: cord blood. These receptors were taken from a newborn girl in good health. Both conserved end residues are part of each CDR3. A D gene is named only where the DNA matches it firmly. Clone size, where shown, is once, few, many, or a class for clones that have expanded.

>.|TRBV12-5|TRBJ2-1|TRBD1
CASGLVGQGYEQFF
TGTGCTAGTGGTTTGGTAGGACAGGGGTATGAGCAGTTCTTC
>.|TRBV18|TRBJ2-7|TRBD2
CASSPYLLAGAPNEQYF
TGTGCCAGCTCACCTTACTTACTAGCGGGGGCCCCCAATGAGCAGTACTTC
>few|TRBV20-1|TRBJ1-5|.
CSGKEGGHQPQHF
TGCAGTGGTAAAGAGGGGGGGCATCAGCCCCAGCATTTT
>few|TRBV13|TRBJ2-1|.
CASSRRAGNVYNEQFF
TGTGCCAGCAGCCGCCGGGCAGGGAATGTCTACAATGAGCAGTTCTTC
>many|TRBV2|TRBJ2-3|.
CASSDRADTQYF
TGTGCCAGCAGTGACAGGGCAGATACGCAGTATTTT
>.|TRBV29-1|TRBJ2-2|.
CSVAGTPNTGELFF
TGCAGCGTCGCCGGGACACCGAACACCGGGGAGCTGTTTTTT
>few|TRBV28|TRBJ1-1|.
CASWGNTEAFF
TGTGCCAGTTGGGGGAACACTGAAGCTTTCTTT
>.|TRBV12-3/TRBV12-4|TRBJ1-5|.
CASSPGRGYSNQPQHF
TGTGCCAGCAGTCCCGGCAGGGGTTATAGCAATCAGCCCCAGCATTTT
>.|TRBV27|TRBJ1-6|.
CASSFRGTNSPLHF
TGTGCCAGCAGTTTCAGGGGAACCAATTCACCCCTCCACTTT
>.|TRBV19|TRBJ2-6|.
CASTDTYSGANVLTF
TGTGCCAGTACCGATACTTACTCTGGGGCCAACGTCCTGACTTTC
>.|TRBV12-3/TRBV12-4|TRBJ1-2|.
CASNERHLNYGYTF
TGTGCCAGCAATGAAAGGCATCTTAACTATGGCTACACCTTC
>few|TRBV5-1|TRBJ2-3|TRBD2
CASVTGLAGADTQYF
TGCGCCAGCGTGACCGGGCTAGCGGGAGCAGATACGCAGTATTTT
>once|TRBV20-1|TRBJ1-2|.
CSAWAASGANYGYTF
TGCAGTGCTTGGGCAGCCTCAGGGGCAAACTATGGCTACACCTTC
>.|TRBV5-5|TRBJ1-2|TRBD1
CASSLEGQINYGYTF
TGTGCCAGCAGCTTGGAGGGACAGATAAACTATGGCTACACCTTC
>.|TRBV3-1|TRBJ1-2|.
CASSQGGGVYGYTF
TGTGCCAGCAGCCAAGGAGGGGGGGTTTATGGCTACACCTTC
>.|TRBV5-1|TRBJ2-7|.
CASSLDRWGGSYNEQYF
TGCGCCAGCAGCTTGGACCGCTGGGGCGGCTCCTACAATGAGCAGTACTTC
>.|TRBV20-1|TRBJ2-7|TRBD1
CSAREGTGYYEQYF
TGCAGTGCTAGAGAAGGGACAGGGTACTACGAGCAGTACTTC
>.|TRBV28|TRBJ2-5|.
CASSSGDGRTQYF
TGTGCCAGTAGTTCGGGGGATGGACGGACCCAGTACTTC
>few|TRBV20-1|TRBJ1-1|TRBD1
CSARPPHDRGGTEAFF
TGCAGTGCTAGACCTCCCCATGACAGGGGGGGAACTGAAGCTTTCTTT
>many|TRBV5-1|TRBJ2-5|.
CASSLPSQETQYF
TGTGCCAGCAGTTTACCCTCCCAAGAGACCCAGTACTTC
>few|TRBV20-1|TRBJ1-2|.
CRARSLSLGVYGYTF
TGCAGGGCTAGATCTTTGAGTTTGGGGGTCTATGGCTACACCTTC
>few|TRBV10-3|TRBJ2-1|.
CAISGERRGPYNEQFF
TGTGCCATCAGTGGGGAACGGAGAGGCCCCTACAATGAGCAGTTCTTC
>few|TRBV4-2|TRBJ2-7|.
CASSQDPTHGGVDEQYF
TGTGCCAGCAGCCAAGATCCCACACATGGGGGAGTTGACGAGCAGTACTTC
>few|TRBV3-1|TRBJ2-7|TRBD2
CASSQMLLAGGEQYF
TGTGCCAGCAGCCAAATGTTGCTAGCGGGAGGGGAGCAGTACTTC
>.|TRBV29-1|TRBJ1-2|.
CSVFRGARGYTF
TGCAGCGTTTTCCGGGGGGCGCGTGGCTACACCTTC
>.|TRBV6-6|TRBJ2-1|TRBD2
CASSYLSSGPDVQFF
TGTGCCAGCAGTTACTTGTCTAGCGGGCCAGATGTTCAGTTCTTC
>.|TRBV25-1|TRBJ2-7|TRBD2
CASSTVERGFHEQYF
TGTGCCAGCAGTACGGTCGAGCGGGGCTTTCACGAGCAGTACTTC
>few|TRBV6-6|TRBJ2-3|TRBD1
CASSYHRDRDTDTQYF
TGTGCCAGCAGTTACCACCGGGACAGGGACACAGATACGCAGTATTTT